The entry that follows covers one T cell receptor (beta chain) sequence. The antigen is undetermined. These data are taken from a study of glioma-infiltrating T cells after dendritic cell vaccination. Study context: Patients received autologous tumor lysate-pulsed dendritic cell vaccination between the early 2000s and the early 2010s.

The CDR3 has 15 amino acids. In germline, CDR1 is SGDLS, CDR2 YYNGEE. After removal of 0 bases from V and 8 bases from J, the junction contained 8 bases not matched to a gene. Study-wide findings and caveats: The cohort had few patients with full blood and tumor sets. Estimated pretreatment TIL content predicted outcome after dendritic cell vaccination.

Primers: 60 V beta forward and 13 J beta reverse. The repertoire was sequenced with immunoSEQ multiplex PCR; TCRdb's copy has only in-frame clones and lacks some. The sample holds approximately 82,000 clones, around 90% seen once. J is TRBJ2-7 and V is TRBV9, with 10 bases aligning to TRBD1. This receptor was identified in a human donor with glioblastoma. The sample was blood, taken before dendritic cell vaccination. DNA for the CDR3: TGTGCCAGCAGCGTAGGGTGGGACAGGGGCGTACAGCAGTACTTC. It encodes CASSVGWDRGVQQYF.